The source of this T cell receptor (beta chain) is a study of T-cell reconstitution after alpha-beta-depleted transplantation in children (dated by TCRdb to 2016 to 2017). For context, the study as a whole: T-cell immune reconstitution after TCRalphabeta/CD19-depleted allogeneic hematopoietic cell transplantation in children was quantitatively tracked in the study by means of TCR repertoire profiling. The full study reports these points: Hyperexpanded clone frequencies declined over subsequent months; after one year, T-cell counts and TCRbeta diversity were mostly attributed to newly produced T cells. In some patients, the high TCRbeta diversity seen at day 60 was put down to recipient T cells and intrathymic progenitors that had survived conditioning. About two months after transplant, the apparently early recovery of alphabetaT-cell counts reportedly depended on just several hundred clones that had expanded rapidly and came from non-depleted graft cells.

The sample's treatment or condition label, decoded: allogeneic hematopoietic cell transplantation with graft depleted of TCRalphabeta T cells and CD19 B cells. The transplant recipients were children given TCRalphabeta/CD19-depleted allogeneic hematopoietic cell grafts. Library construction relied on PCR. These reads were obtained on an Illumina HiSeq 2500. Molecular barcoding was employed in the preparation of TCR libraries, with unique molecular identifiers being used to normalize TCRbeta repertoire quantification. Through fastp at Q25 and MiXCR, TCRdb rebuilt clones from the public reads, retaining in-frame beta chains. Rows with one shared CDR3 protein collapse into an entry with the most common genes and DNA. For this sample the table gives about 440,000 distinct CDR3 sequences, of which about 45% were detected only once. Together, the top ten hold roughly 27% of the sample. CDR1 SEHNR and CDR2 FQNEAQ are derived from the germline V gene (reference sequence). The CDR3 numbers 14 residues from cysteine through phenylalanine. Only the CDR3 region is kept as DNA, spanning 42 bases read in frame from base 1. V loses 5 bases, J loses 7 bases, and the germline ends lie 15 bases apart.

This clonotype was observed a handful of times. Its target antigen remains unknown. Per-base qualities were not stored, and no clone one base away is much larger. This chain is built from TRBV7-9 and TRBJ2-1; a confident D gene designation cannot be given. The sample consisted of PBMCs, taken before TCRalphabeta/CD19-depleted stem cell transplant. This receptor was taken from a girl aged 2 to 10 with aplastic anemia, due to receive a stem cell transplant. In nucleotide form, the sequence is TGTGCCAGCAGCCCCACTTTCAAAGAAAATGAGCAGTTCTTC. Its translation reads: CASSPTFKENEQFF.